This is a list of T cell receptor beta chains from one sample in a study of vaccination effects on CD4 cells after COVID-19. Their antigen targets remain unknown. The table came from immunoSEQ multiplex PCR; TCRdb's copy has only in-frame clones and leaves some out. The data contain around 21,000 clones, 60% to 70% of them seen just once; the ten biggest clones take up 11%. The sample consisted of CD4+ T cells from PBMCs cultured with HCoV-NL63 spike peptides, taken before COVID-19 vaccination. Source of these receptors: a human donor who received a COVID-19 vaccine. Both conserved end residues are part of each CDR3. A D gene is named only where the DNA matches it firmly. For some rows the clone size is stated as once, few or many, or as a class when expanded; others skip it.

V gene,clone size,D gene,J gene,CDR3 DNA,CDR3 protein
TRBV11-2,-,TRBD2,TRBJ2-2,TGTGCCAGCAGCCTAACTAAGGGACTAGCAGACACCGGGGAGCTGTTTTTT,CASSLTKGLADTGELFF
TRBV15,-,-,TRBJ2-7,TGTGCCACCAGCCGGGAGACCAGCTCCTACGAGCAGTACTTC,CATSRETSSYEQYF
TRBV6-5,-,-,TRBJ1-6,TGTGCCAGCAGTACCCAGACGGTGAATTCACCCCTCCACTTT,CASSTQTVNSPLHF
TRBV5-1,few,-,TRBJ2-1,TGCGCCAGCAGCTTATCAGGGGTTGGCAATGAGCAGTTCTTC,CASSLSGVGNEQFF
TRBV24-1,-,-,TRBJ2-2,TGTGCCACCAGTGATTCCCCTGGGAGGGGGCATAACACCGGGGAGCTGTTTTTT,CATSDSPGRGHNTGELFF
TRBV9,-,-,TRBJ1-5,TGTGCCAGCAGCGTCGGCAGGCGAGATCAGCCCCAGCATTTT,CASSVGRRDQPQHF
TRBV30,once,-,TRBJ2-7,TGTGCCTGGACATTGGCGGGTAGTAGCTCCTACGAGCAGTACTTC,CAWTLAGSSSYEQYF
TRBV6-5,-,-,TRBJ2-4,TGTGCCAGCAGTTGGGGGGACATTCAGTACTTC,CASSWGDIQYF
TRBV4-1,-,-,TRBJ2-1,TGCGCCAGCAGCCAAGCCCTCCCAGTGGGACGAAGGACCAATGAGCAGTTCTTC,CASSQALPVGRRTNEQFF
TRBV9,-,TRBD2,TRBJ2-5,TGTGCCGCAAAGTCGCTTCTCCCGTCTAGGGCGGGAGGAGAGACCCAGTACTTC,CAAKSLLPSRAGGETQYF
TRBV5-4,-,TRBD2,TRBJ2-1,TGTGCCAGCAGCTCAGCGGGGGGGCTTTTGAATGAGCAGTTCTTC,CASSSAGGLLNEQFF
TRBV11-2,-,-,TRBJ2-1,TGTGCCAGCAGCTTAGATTCCGGGCCGGCTGAGCAGTTCTTC,CASSLDSGPAEQFF
TRBV5-1,few,TRBD1,TRBJ1-2,TGCGCCAGCAGCGAACAGGGGGACTATGGCTACACCTTC,CASSEQGDYGYTF
TRBV7-9,-,TRBD1,TRBJ1-2,TGTGCCAGCAGCTTGTCGGGACAGGGCGGCTACACCTTC,CASSLSGQGGYTF
TRBV7-9,-,TRBD2,TRBJ2-1,TGTGCCAGCACCCTCTATACACTAGCGGGGCTTTACAATGAGCAGTTCTTC,CASTLYTLAGLYNEQFF
TRBV18,-,-,TRBJ1-1,TGTGCCAGCTCACCACCTGCGGGGAACACTGAAGCTTTCTTT,CASSPPAGNTEAFF
TRBV5-6,-,-,TRBJ2-1,TGTGCCAGCCAGCTTGAGAGTAACCCAATACAAGGTGAGCAGTTCTTC,CASQLESNPIQGEQFF
TRBV3-1/TRBV3-2,-,TRBD1,TRBJ2-6,TGTGCCAGCAGTCCAATGACAGGGGGCTACTCTGGGGCCAACGTCCTGACTTTC,CASSPMTGGYSGANVLTF
TRBV3-1/TRBV3-2,once,-,TRBJ1-1,TGTGCCAGCGCACGGGAGGGTGTCACTGAAGCTTTCTTT,CASAREGVTEAFF
TRBV10-3,few,TRBD1,TRBJ1-1,TGTGCCATCAGAGGGGACAGGGAGAACACTGAAGCTTTCTTT,CAIRGDRENTEAFF
TRBV4-1,-,-,TRBJ1-5,TGCGCCAGCAACCTCCCCGGGCAGCCCCAGCATTTT,CASNLPGQPQHF
TRBV18,-,TRBD2,TRBJ2-5,TGTGCCAGCTCACCAATAGCGGGGAGCCAAGAGACCCAGTACTTC,CASSPIAGSQETQYF
TRBV7-8,-,TRBD2,TRBJ2-3,TGTGCCAGCAGCTTCCCTGGGACTAGCGGGAGGAGGGGAGATACGCAGTATTTT,CASSFPGTSGRRGDTQYF
TRBV9,-,-,TRBJ1-6,TGTGCCAGCAGCGTAGGAGACGCATCACCCCTCCACTTT,CASSVGDASPLHF
TRBV10-3,few,-,TRBJ1-1,TGTGCCATCAGTGAGTCGTCCGGGTCTCCTGTGGCTTTCTTT,CAISESSGSPVAFF
TRBV29-1,-,-,TRBJ1-1,TGCAGCGTTGAGAGACAGCTCAACACTGAAGCTTTCTTT,CSVERQLNTEAFF
TRBV7-9,few,TRBD2,TRBJ2-1,TGTGCCAGCAGGAGCTGGAAACCGGGACTAGCGGGACGAAATGAGCAGTTCTTC,CASRSWKPGLAGRNEQFF
TRBV6-1,-,-,TRBJ1-1,TGTGCCAGCAGTGAACAAGGGGGAATGAACACTGAAGCTTTCTTT,CASSEQGGMNTEAFF
TRBV4-1,few,-,TRBJ1-2,TGCGCCAGCAGCCAAGATCGGCCGCGAACGTACACCTTC,CASSQDRPRTYTF
TRBV6-5,-,-,TRBJ1-6,TGTGCCAGCAGTAGCGTAGAGGGCAATAATTCACCCCTCCACTTT,CASSSVEGNNSPLHF
TRBV9,-,-,TRBJ2-3,TGTGCCAGCAGCGCCGACGTGGGGTTCGCAGATACGCAGTATTTT,CASSADVGFADTQYF
TRBV6-4,-,TRBD2,TRBJ2-3,TGTGCCAGCAGTGACGGGGGACTAGCGGGGTCAGATACGCAGTATTTT,CASSDGGLAGSDTQYF
TRBV24-1,-,-,TRBJ2-1,TGTGCCACCAGTGATAACCGGGGGAGCTCCTACAATGAGCAGTTCTTC,CATSDNRGSSYNEQFF
TRBV7-8,-,TRBD1,TRBJ2-1,TGTGCCAGCAGCCCCGGGCGGACAGGGGGCTATGAGCAGTTCTTC,CASSPGRTGGYEQFF
TRBV9,-,TRBD2,TRBJ2-1,TGTGCCAGCAGCGTAGGTTCAGCGGGGGGGTACAATGAGCAGTTCTTC,CASSVGSAGGYNEQFF
TRBV10-3,-,-,TRBJ2-5,TGTGCCATCAGTGGGAACAGTCAAGAGACCCAGTACTTC,CAISGNSQETQYF
TRBV30,once,TRBD2,TRBJ2-5,TGTGCCTGGAGTTCGACTAGCGGTCTGGTGACCCAGTACTTC,CAWSSTSGLVTQYF
TRBV18,-,-,TRBJ2-3,TGTGCCAGCTCACCACGGGCAGCCCGACCAGATACGCAGTATTTT,CASSPRAARPDTQYF
TRBV11-2,-,-,TRBJ1-2,TGTGCCAGCAGCTTAGGACTCTTCTATGGCTACACCTTC,CASSLGLFYGYTF
TRBV7-9,-,-,TRBJ1-2,TGTGCCAGCTCTGGGGGTATCGATGGCTACACCTTC,CASSGGIDGYTF
TRBV6-5,-,TRBD1,TRBJ1-2,TGTGCCAGCAGTCCTCTGGACAGGGCGGGAACGGGCTACACCTTC,CASSPLDRAGTGYTF
TRBV25-1,once,TRBD2,TRBJ2-7,TGTGCCACGAGGGCGGGGGGCTCCTACGAGCAGTACTTC,CATRAGGSYEQYF
TRBV12-3/TRBV12-4,-,-,TRBJ2-3,TGTGCCAGCAGTTTGGGTGACACAGATACGCAGTATTTT,CASSLGDTDTQYF
TRBV15,-,-,TRBJ1-1,TGTGCCACCAGCAGAGCGGGGTTCCCGAACACTGAAGCTTTCTTT,CATSRAGFPNTEAFF
TRBV12-3/TRBV12-4,few,-,TRBJ2-3,TGTGCCAGCAGGCCTGGGTTAGGCGATACGCAGTATTTT,CASRPGLGDTQYF
TRBV6-1,few,-,TRBJ1-6,TGTGCCAGCAGTGAGTATCATCCCAGGACGGGATATAATTCACCCCTCCACTTT,CASSEYHPRTGYNSPLHF
TRBV10-3,-,TRBD1,TRBJ2-6,TGTGCCATCAGGCATGAGGGGGCGGGTGGGGCCAACGTCCTGACTTTC,CAIRHEGAGGANVLTF